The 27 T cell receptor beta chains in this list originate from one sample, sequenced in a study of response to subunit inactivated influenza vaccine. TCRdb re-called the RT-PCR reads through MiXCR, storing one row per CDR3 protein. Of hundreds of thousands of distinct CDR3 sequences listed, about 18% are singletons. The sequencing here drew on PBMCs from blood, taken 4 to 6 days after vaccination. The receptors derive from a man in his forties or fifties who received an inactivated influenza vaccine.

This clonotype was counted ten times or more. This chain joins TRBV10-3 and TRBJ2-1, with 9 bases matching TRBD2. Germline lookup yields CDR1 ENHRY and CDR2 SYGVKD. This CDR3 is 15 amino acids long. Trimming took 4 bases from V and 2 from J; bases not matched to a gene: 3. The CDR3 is CAISGLAAPYNEQFF. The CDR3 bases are TGTGCCATCAGTGGACTAGCGGCACCCTACAATGAGCAGTTCTTC.

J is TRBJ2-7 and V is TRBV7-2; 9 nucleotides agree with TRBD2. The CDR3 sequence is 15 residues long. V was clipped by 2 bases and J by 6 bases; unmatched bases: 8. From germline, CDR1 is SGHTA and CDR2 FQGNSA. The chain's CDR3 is CASSLRGGGAGEQYF. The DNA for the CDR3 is TGTGCCAGCAGCTTACGGGGCGGGGGGGCCGGCGAGCAGTACTTC.

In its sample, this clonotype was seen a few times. The CDR3 region has the DNA TGTGCCACCAGCAGAGATATCGGGTGGAGTAGCACAGATACGCAGTATTTT. Protein product: CATSRDIGWSSTDTQYF. The chain has TRBV15 and TRBJ2-3; unclear D gene. Per the germline V gene, CDR1 is LNHNV and CDR2 is YYDKDF (reference sequence). The CDR3 loop spans 17 amino acids. Trimming removed 0 bases from V and 0 bases from J, with 13 bases in between. Complete variable domain (other parts from reference TRBV15 and TRBJ2-3): DAMVIQNPRYQVTQFGKPVTLSCSQTLNHNVMYWYQQKSSQAPKLLFHYYDKDFNNEADTPDNFQSRRPNTSFCFLDIRSPGLGDTAMYLCATSRDIGWSSTDTQYFGPGTRLTVL.

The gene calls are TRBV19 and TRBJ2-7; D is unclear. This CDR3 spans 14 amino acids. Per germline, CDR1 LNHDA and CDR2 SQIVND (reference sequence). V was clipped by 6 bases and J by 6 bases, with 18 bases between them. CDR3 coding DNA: TGTGCCAGTAGCCCTACCCATCTCAACGGCGAGCAGTACTTC. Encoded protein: CASSPTHLNGEQYF.

The CDR3 nucleotides read TGTGCCAGCAGCGTAGCGGTGGGTACCACAGATACGCAGTATTTT. As protein: CASSVAVGTTDTQYF. This rearrangement joins TRBV9 to TRBJ2-3, with no clear D. The CDR3 is 15 amino acids. Germline lookup yields CDR1 SGDLS and CDR2 YYNGEE. Trimming took off 0 bases at V and 2 bases at J, with 10 bases between the two ends.

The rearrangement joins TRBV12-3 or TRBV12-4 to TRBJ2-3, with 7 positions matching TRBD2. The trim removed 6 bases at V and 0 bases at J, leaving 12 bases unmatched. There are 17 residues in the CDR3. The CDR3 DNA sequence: TGTGCCAGCAGCCCCCAGCTAGCGGAGGGGAGCACAGATACGCAGTATTTT. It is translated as CASSPQLAEGSTDTQYF.

CDR3 in amino acids: CASSESRHSFRAFF. The CDR3 DNA reads TGCGCCAGCAGTGAGTCGCGGCACAGCTTCCGAGCTTTCTTT. V and J are TRBV10-1 and TRBJ1-1; D not certain. This CDR3 has 14 residues. CDR1 WNHNN and CDR2 SYGVQD come from the germline V gene (reference sequence). V was shortened by 0 bases and J by 10 bases, with 15 bases between the two germline ends.

DNA for the CDR3: TGTGCCAGCAGCCCTCGGACGCGTTATAATTCACCCCTCCACTTT. It encodes CASSPRTRYNSPLHF. The chain joins TRBV5-6 to TRBJ1-6, with unresolved D. Trimming removed 4 bases at V and 4 bases at J, with 12 bases between. The CDR3 spans 15 residues. Germline V gene lookup returns CDR1 SGHDT and CDR2 YYEEEE.

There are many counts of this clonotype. Here the CDR3 DNA reads TGTGCCAGCAGCTTGAAGGTTTCCAATGAGCAGTTCTTC. This sequence encodes CASSLKVSNEQFF. The chain links TRBV5-6 to TRBJ2-1, with D uncertain. Germline V gene lookup returns CDR1 SGHDT and CDR2 YYEEEE. The CDR3 is 13 amino acids. Trimming left V 1 base short and J 6 bases short, with 8 bases between.

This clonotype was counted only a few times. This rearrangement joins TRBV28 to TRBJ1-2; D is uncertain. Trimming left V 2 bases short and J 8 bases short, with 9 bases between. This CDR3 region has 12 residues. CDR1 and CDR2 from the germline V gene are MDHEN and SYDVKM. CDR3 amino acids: CASSLGWRGYTF. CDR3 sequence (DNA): TGTGCCAGCAGTTTAGGATGGCGGGGCTACACCTTC.

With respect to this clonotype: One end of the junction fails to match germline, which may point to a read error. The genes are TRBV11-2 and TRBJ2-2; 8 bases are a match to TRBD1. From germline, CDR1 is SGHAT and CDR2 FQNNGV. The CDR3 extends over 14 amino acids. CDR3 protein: CASSLETGAGDLFF. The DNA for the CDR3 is TGTGCCAGCAGCTTGGAGACAGGGGCCGGGGACCTGTTTTTT.

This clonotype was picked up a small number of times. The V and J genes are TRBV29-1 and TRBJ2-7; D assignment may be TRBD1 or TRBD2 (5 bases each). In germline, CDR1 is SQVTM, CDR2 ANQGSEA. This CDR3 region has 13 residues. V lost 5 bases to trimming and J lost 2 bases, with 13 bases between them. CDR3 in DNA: TGCAGCGTTCTGCAGGGACGGACCTACGAGCAGTACTTC. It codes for CSVLQGRTYEQYF.

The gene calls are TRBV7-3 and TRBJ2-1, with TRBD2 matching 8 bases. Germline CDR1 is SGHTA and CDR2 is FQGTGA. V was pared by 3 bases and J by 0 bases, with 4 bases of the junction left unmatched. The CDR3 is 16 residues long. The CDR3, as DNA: TGTGCCAGCAGCTTCCACAGCGGGAGCTCCTACAATGAGCAGTTCTTC. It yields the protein CASSFHSGSSYNEQFF.

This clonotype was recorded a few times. CDR3 sequence reads: CSARGGNTIYF. The CDR3 DNA sequence: TGCAGTGCCCGAGGGGGAAACACCATATATTTT. This rearrangement joins TRBV20-1 to TRBJ1-3; D call uncertain. This CDR3 spans 11 amino acids. In germline, CDR1 is DFQATT, CDR2 SNEGSKA (reference sequence). Trimming shortened V by 6 bases and J by 4 bases, and 7 bases separated the two germline ends.

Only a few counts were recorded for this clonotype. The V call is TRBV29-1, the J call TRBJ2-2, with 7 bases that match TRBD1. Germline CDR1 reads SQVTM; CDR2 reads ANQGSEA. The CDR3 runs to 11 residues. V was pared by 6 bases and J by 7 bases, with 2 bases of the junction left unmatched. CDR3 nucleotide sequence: TGCAGCGTAAGGGGGCACGGGGAGCTGTTTTTT. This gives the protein CSVRGHGELFF.

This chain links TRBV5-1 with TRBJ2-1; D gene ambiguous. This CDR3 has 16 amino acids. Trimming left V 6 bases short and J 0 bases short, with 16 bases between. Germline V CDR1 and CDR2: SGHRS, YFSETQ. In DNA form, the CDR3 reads TGCGCCAGCACCCCCCAGAGTGTAAACTCCTACAATGAGCAGTTCTTC. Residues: CASTPQSVNSYNEQFF.

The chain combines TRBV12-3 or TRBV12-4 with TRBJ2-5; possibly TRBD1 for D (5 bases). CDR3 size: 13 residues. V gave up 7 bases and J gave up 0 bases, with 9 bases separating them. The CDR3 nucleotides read TGTGCCAGCATAGGACAATACCAAGAGACCCAGTACTTC. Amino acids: CASIGQYQETQYF.

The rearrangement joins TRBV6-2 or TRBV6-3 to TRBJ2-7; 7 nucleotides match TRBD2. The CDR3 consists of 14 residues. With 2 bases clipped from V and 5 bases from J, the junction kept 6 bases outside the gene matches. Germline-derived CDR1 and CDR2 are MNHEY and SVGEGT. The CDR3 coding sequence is TGTGCCAGCAGTTACCGAGCGGGGTGGGACGAGCAGTACTTC. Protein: CASSYRAGWDEQYF.

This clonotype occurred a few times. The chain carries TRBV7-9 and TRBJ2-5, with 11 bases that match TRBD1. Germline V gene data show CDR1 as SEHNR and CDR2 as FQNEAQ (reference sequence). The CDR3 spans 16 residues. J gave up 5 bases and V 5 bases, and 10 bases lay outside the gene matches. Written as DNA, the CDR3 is TGTGCCAGCAGCCGAAGGGGACAGGGGGAAACCGAGACCCAGTACTTC. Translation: CASSRRGQGETETQYF.

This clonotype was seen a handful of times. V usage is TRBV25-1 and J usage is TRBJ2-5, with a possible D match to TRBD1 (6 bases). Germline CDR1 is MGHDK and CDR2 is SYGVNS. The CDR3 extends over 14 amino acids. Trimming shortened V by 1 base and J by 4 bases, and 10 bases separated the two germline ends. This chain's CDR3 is CASSEFARGETQYF. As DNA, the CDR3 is TGTGCCAGCAGTGAATTTGCCAGGGGAGAGACCCAGTACTTC.

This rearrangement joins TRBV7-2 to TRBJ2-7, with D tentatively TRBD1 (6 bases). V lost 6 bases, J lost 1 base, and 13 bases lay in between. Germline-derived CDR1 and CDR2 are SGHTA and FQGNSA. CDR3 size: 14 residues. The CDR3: CASRANRASYEQYF. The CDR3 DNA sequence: TGTGCCAGCAGAGCGAACAGGGCTTCCTACGAGCAGTACTTC. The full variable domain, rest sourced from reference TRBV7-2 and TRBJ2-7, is GAGVSQSPSNKVTEKGKDVELRCDPISGHTALYWYRQSLGQGLEFLIYFQGNSAPDKSGLPSDRFSAERTGGSVSTLTIQRTQQEDSAVYLCASRANRASYEQYFGPGTRLTVT.

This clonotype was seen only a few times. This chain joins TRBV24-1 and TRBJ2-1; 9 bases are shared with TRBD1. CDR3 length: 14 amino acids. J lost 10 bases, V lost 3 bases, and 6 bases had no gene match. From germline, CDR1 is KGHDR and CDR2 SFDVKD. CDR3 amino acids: CATSDTQGASEQFF. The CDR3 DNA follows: TGTGCCACCAGTGATACACAGGGGGCTTCGGAGCAGTTCTTC.

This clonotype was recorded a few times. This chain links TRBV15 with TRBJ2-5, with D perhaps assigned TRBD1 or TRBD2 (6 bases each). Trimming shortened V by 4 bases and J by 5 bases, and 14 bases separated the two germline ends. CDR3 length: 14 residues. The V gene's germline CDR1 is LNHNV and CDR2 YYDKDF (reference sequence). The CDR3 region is CATSNRGQWETQYF. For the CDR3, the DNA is TGTGCCACCAGCAATCGGGGGCAGTGGGAGACCCAGTACTTC.

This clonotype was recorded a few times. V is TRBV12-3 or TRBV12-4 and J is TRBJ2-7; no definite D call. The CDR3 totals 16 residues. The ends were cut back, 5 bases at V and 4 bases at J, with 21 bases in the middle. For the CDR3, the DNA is TGTGCCAGCAGTCCCTTTACCGGGTTGGGTAGGTACGAGCAGTACTTC. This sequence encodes CASSPFTGLGRYEQYF.

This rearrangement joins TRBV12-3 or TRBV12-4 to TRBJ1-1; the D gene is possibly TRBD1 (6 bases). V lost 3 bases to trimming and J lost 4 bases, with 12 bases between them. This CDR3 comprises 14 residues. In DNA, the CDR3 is TGTGCCAGCAGTTTTTCCGAAGGGGGCACTGAAGCTTTCTTT. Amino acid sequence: CASSFSEGGTEAFF.

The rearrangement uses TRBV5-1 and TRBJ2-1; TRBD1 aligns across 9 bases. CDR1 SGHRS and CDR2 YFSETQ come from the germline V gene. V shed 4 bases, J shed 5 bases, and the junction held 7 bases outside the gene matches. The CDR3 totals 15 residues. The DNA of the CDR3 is TGCGCCAGCAGCATTTCTACAGGGGGCCACAATGAGCAGTTCTTC. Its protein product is CASSISTGGHNEQFF.

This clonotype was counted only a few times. The CDR3 here is CSVEDTGTPQETQYF. In DNA form, the CDR3 reads TGCAGCGTTGAAGATACCGGGACACCACAAGAGACCCAGTACTTC. The chain links TRBV29-1 to TRBJ2-5; the D gene is possibly TRBD1 (6 bases). V was clipped by 0 bases and J by 2 bases, with 13 bases between them. CDR1 is SQVTM, CDR2 ANQGSEA, per germline. The CDR3 runs 15 residues.